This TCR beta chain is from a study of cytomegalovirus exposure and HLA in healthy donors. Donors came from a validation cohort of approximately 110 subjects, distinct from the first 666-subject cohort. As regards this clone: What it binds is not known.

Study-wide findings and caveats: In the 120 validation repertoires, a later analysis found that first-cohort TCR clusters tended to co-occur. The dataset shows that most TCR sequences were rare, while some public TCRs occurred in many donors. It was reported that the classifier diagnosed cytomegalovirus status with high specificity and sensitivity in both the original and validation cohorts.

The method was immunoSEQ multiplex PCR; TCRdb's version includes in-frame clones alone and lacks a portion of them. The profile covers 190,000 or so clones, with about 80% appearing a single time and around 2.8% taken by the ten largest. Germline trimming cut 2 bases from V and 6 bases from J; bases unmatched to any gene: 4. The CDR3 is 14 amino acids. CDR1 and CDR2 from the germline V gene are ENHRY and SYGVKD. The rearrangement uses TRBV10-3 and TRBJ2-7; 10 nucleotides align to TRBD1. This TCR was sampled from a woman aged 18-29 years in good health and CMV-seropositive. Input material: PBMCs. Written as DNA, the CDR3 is TGTGCCATCAGTGAGGGACAGGGGGATCTCGAGCAGTACTTC. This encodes CAISEGQGDLEQYF.